This T cell receptor (beta chain) was retrieved from a study of T-cell reconstitution after alpha-beta-depleted transplantation in children. Using unique molecular identifiers, the investigators prepared the TCRbeta library. TCRdb redid the calling of the PCR reads with MiXCR, one entry per CDR3 protein. The sample includes more than 500,000 distinct CDR3 sequences, 9.5% to 12% of them seen just once. Regarding the study as a whole: Newly produced T cells mostly provided counts and TCRbeta diversity after one year, as hyperexpanded clones declined. Reportedly, only several hundred clones from non-depleted graft cells drove alpha-beta T-cell counts at about two months. In some patients, recipient T cells and intrathymic progenitors surviving conditioning explained high day-60 diversity.

This clonotype showed up many times. Its antigen is as yet unknown. The germline V gene has CDR1 MDHEN and CDR2 SYDVKM. There are 16 residues in the CDR3. V gave up 4 bases and J gave up 2 bases, with 17 bases separating them. The TCR sequence derives from a female patient aged 2-9 years who had a stem cell transplant for aplastic anemia, so the T cells may come from the graft donor. The chain joins TRBV28 to TRBJ2-5, with TRBD2 as a possible D gene (5 bases). Material: PBMCs, mostly from graft donor cells, obtained 180 days after TCRalphabeta/CD19-depleted stem cell transplant. The CDR3 sequence is CASSYPLYGIQETQYF. CDR3 coding DNA: TGTGCCAGCAGTTATCCCCTATACGGGATTCAAGAGACCCAGTACTTC.